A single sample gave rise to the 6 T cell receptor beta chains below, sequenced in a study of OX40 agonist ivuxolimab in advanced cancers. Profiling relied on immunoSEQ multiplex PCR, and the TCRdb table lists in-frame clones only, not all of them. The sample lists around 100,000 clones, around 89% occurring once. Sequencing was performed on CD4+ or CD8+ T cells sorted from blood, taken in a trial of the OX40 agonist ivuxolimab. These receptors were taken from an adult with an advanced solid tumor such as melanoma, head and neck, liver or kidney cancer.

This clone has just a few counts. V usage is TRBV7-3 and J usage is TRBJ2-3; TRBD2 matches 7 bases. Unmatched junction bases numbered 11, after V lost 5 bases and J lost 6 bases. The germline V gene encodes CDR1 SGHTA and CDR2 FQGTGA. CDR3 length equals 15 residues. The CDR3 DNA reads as TGTGCCAGCAGCGTCCAAGGACTAGAATCCGATACGCAGTATTTT. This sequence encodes CASSVQGLESDTQYF.

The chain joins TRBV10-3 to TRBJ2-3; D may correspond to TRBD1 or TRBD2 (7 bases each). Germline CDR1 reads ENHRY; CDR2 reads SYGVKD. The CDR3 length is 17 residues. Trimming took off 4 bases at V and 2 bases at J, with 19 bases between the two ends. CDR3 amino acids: CAISGSTGTKITDTQYF. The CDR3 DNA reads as TGTGCCATCAGTGGTTCGACAGGGACTAAGATCACAGATACGCAGTATTTT.

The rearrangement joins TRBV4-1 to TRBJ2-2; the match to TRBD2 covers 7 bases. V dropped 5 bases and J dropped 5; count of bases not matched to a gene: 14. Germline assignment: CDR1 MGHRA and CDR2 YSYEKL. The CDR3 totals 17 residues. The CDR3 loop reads CASSTPPKQGGTGELFF. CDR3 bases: TGCGCCAGCAGCACCCCCCCAAAGCAGGGAGGGACCGGGGAGCTGTTTTTT.

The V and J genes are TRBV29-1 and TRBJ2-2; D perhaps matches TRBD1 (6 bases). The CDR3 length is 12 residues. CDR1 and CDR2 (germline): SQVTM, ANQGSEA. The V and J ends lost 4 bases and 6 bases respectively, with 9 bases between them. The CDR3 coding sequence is TGCAGCGTTGCAAAGGGGGCCGGGGAGCTGTTTTTT. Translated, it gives CSVAKGAGELFF.

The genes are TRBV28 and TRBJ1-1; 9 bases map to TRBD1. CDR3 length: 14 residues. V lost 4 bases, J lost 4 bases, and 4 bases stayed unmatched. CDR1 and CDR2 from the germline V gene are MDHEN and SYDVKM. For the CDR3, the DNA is TGTGCCAGCAGTTCTACAGGGGGCCGCACTGAAGCTTTCTTT. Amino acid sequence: CASSSTGGRTEAFF.

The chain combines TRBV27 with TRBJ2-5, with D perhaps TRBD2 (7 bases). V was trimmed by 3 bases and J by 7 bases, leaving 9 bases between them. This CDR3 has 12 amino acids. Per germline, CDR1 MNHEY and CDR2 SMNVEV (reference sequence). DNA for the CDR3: TGTGCCAGCAGTTTCCGGGGGGCGACCCAGTACTTC. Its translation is CASSFRGATQYF.